This is a list of T cell receptor beta chains from one sample in a study of CD8+ T cells in alopecia areata. The method was immunoSEQ multiplex PCR; TCRdb's version includes in-frame clones alone and lacks a portion of them. The sample includes about 110,000 clones, around 59% of them seen just once. Sequencing input: CD8+ T cells sorted from blood. These receptors originate from a human donor in good health. The CDR3 runs from the conserved cysteine through the conserved F or W. The order of the fields is V gene, J gene, CDR3 length, D gene, clone size, CDR3 protein, CDR3 DNA. The D gene is left open where the match is weak. Expanded clones get a size class; other rows say once, few or many, or leave the size out.

TRBV7-9,TRBJ1-1,16,TRBD1,-,CASSKGTGGAGTEAFF,TGTGCCAGCAGCAAAGGGACAGGGGGCGCGGGGACTGAAGCTTTCTTT
TRBV29-1,TRBJ2-1,13,-,-,CSVEGTEYNEQFF,TGCAGCGTTGAAGGGACAGAGTACAATGAGCAGTTCTTC
TRBV5-6,TRBJ2-1,13,-,few,CASSLVTGNEQFF,TGTGCCAGCAGCTTGGTAACAGGCAATGAGCAGTTCTTC
TRBV10-1,TRBJ2-4,14,-,once,CASSEELAKNIQYF,TGCGCCAGCAGTGAGGAGCTAGCCAAAAACATTCAGTACTTC
TRBV2,TRBJ1-1,13,-,-,CASRQGLNTEAFF,TGTGCCAGCAGACAGGGCTTGAACACTGAAGCTTTCTTT
TRBV19,TRBJ1-2,15,-,-,CASTPNYGPNYGYTF,TGTGCCAGTACCCCTAATTACGGACCGAACTATGGCTACACCTTC
TRBV5-1,TRBJ2-7,16,-,few,CASSPYPHRESYEQYF,TGCGCCAGCAGCCCTTATCCCCACCGGGAATCCTACGAGCAGTACTTC
TRBV30,TRBJ1-2,14,TRBD1,-,CAWSPGTGNYGYTF,TGTGCCTGGAGTCCCGGGACAGGGAACTATGGCTACACCTTC
TRBV7-9,TRBJ1-2,11,-,-,CASSLVPGYTF,TGTGCCAGCAGCTTAGTCCCGGGGTACACCTTC
TRBV30,TRBJ2-2,11,-,-,CAWTETGELFF,TGTGCCTGGACCGAAACCGGGGAGCTGTTTTTT
TRBV30,TRBJ2-7,13,-,-,CAWAPGGLYEQYF,TGTGCCTGGGCCCCGGGGGGCCTGTACGAGCAGTACTTC
TRBV2,TRBJ1-3,15,-,-,CASIIGLGSGNTIYF,TGTGCCAGCATTATCGGACTGGGCTCTGGAAACACCATATATTTT
TRBV4-1,TRBJ2-5,13,TRBD2,few,CASSQDPGGTQYF,TGCGCCAGCAGCCAAGACCCGGGGGGGACCCAGTACTTC
TRBV4-2,TRBJ2-7,14,TRBD1,few,CASSGDRSAYEQYF,TGTGCCAGCAGCGGGGACAGGAGCGCCTACGAGCAGTACTTC
TRBV20-1,TRBJ1-1,11,TRBD1,-,CSAPRGPEAFF,TGCAGTGCGCCGAGGGGGCCTGAAGCTTTCTTT
TRBV27,TRBJ2-2,17,TRBD1,-,CASSLLQRWGQTGELFF,TGTGCCAGCAGTTTATTACAGCGGTGGGGACAGACCGGGGAGCTGTTTTTT
TRBV13,TRBJ2-7,15,TRBD1,-,CASSSRDRGTYEQYF,TGTGCCAGCAGCTCCCGGGACAGGGGAACCTACGAGCAGTACTTC
TRBV13,TRBJ2-7,16,-,once,CASSLGAGDTSYEQYF,TGTGCCAGCAGCTTAGGGGCGGGGGACACCTCCTACGAGCAGTACTTC
TRBV9,TRBJ1-1,15,TRBD1,once,CASSVALAGGTEAFF,TGTGCCAGCAGCGTAGCTCTGGCAGGGGGCACTGAAGCTTTCTTT
TRBV27,TRBJ2-7,15,-,-,CASSATPGINYEQYF,TGTGCCAGCAGTGCCACTCCGGGGATCAACTACGAGCAGTACTTC
TRBV10-2,TRBJ1-2,12,-,-,CASRGQIYGYTF,TGCGCCAGCAGAGGACAGATCTATGGCTACACCTTC
TRBV28,TRBJ2-1,14,TRBD1,-,CASSFEGAYNEQFF,TGTGCCAGCAGTTTCGAGGGGGCGTACAATGAGCAGTTCTTC
TRBV7-2,TRBJ2-5,16,TRBD2,-,CASSVGLAGGSETQYF,TGTGCCAGCAGCGTGGGACTAGCGGGGGGTTCGGAGACCCAGTACTTC
TRBV13,TRBJ1-2,14,-,-,CASSSRNLGHGYTF,TGTGCCAGCAGCTCCCGAAACCTAGGACATGGCTACACCTTC
TRBV6-1,TRBJ2-3,18,TRBD2,-,CASSERASGGARSDTQYF,TGTGCCAGCAGTGAAAGGGCTAGCGGGGGGGCCAGGTCAGATACGCAGTATTTT
TRBV9,TRBJ2-3,13,TRBD1,-,CASSVDRAHTQYF,TGTGCCAGCAGCGTTGACAGGGCGCATACGCAGTATTTT
TRBV5-1,TRBJ2-1,16,-,-,CASSKLGAQFTDEQFF,TGCGCCAGCAGCAAACTTGGCGCCCAGTTTACGGATGAGCAGTTCTTC
TRBV19,TRBJ1-1,12,-,-,CASKGGTPEAFF,TGTGCCAGTAAGGGCGGAACCCCTGAAGCTTTCTTT